The clone carrying this T cell receptor beta chain occurred many times. Sequence at one end of the junction differs from germline and may be a read error. This sample is drawn from a study of early T cells in non-severe SARS-CoV-2 infection. Study information: Sequencing used unsorted whole-blood bulk RNA, so chains lack pairing.

CDR1 SSHAT and CDR2 FNYEAQ come from the germline V gene (reference sequence). The CDR3 extends over 14 amino acids. Individual cDNA molecules received unique molecular identifiers. TCRdb processed the 5' RACE reads anew with MiXCR; each CDR3 protein has one entry. The sample consists of roughly 55,000 distinct CDR3 sequences, around a tenth of them appearing once. The TCR comes from an adult who was a healthcare worker with PCR-confirmed SARS-CoV-2 infection or an uninfected control (not recorded which). This chain connects TRBV7-7 to TRBJ2-1; possibly TRBD1 for D (6 bases). Sequencing was performed on whole blood. The CDR3 region has the DNA TGTGCTAGCAGCCAGACAGGTTCCAACAATGAGCAGTTCTTC. Its protein is CASSQTGSNNEQFF.